These 11 T cell receptor beta chains were all obtained from the same sample, sequenced in a study of blood T cells in healthy people across ages. A sample-barcoded 5' primer and a J-beta primer mix were used in a second PCR of roughly 6 to 11 cycles. A single record per CDR3 protein comes from TCRdb applying MiXCR to the 5' RACE reads. The table includes approximately 350,000 distinct CDR3 sequences, over 45% detected once. Material for sequencing was blood. The receptors come from a man between 60 and 75 years old in good health.

The CDR3 region has the DNA TGCGCCAGCAGTCATTCACTCGGGGCAGCCAAAAACATTCAGTACTTC. This gives the protein CASSHSLGAAKNIQYF. V usage is TRBV23-1 and J usage is TRBJ2-4; D is tentatively TRBD1 or TRBD2 (5 bases each). TRBV23-1 is an ORF, with its function uncertain. The V end lost 3 bases, the J end lost 0 bases, and 12 bases lay between the germline ends. The CDR3 is 16 residues long.

This clonotype was recorded once. This rearrangement joins TRBV20-1 to TRBJ2-1; 10 bases are shared with TRBD1. The J call may be wrong; the DNA end is better matched by TRBJ2-7. Per the germline V gene, CDR1 is DFQATT and CDR2 is SNEGSKA (reference sequence). This CDR3 region has 14 residues. CDR3 coding DNA: TGCAGTGCTCTCCCCCCAGACAGGGGGCATGAGCAGTACTTC. It encodes CSALPPDRGHEQYF.

The genes are TRBV28 and TRBJ1-2, with D unresolved. This CDR3 region has 18 residues. Trimming shortened V by 4 bases and J by 0 bases, and 21 bases separated the two germline ends. From germline, CDR1 is MDHEN and CDR2 SYDVKM. The CDR3 spells CASSSPGGGLTANYGYTF. The CDR3 DNA reads as TGTGCCAGCAGTTCACCTGGAGGTGGGTTGACCGCTAACTATGGCTACACCTTC.

The CDR3 reads CSAKRTYEQYF. The CDR3 DNA is TGCAGTGCTAAGAGGACCTACGAGCAGTACTTC. The chain joins TRBV20-1 to TRBJ2-7; D unclear. The CDR3 has 11 amino acids. V was pared by 4 bases and J by 2 bases, with 6 bases between. Germline CDR1 and CDR2: DFQATT and SNEGSKA (reference sequence).

The chain uses TRBV30 and TRBJ2-1, with TRBD2 matching over 7 bases. The V and J ends lost 8 bases and 7 bases, in that order; junction bases with no gene match: 8. There are 12 residues in the CDR3. Germline V gives CDR1 GTSNPN, CDR2 SVGIG (reference sequence). The CDR3 bases are TGTGCCGGGACGGGGGGAGGGAATGAGCAGTTCTTC. Translated: CAGTGGGNEQFF. The variable domain in full, with the rest retrieved from reference TRBV30 and TRBJ2-1, is SQTIHQWPATLVQPVGSPLSLECTVEGTSNPNLYWYRQAAGRGLQLLFYSVGIGQISSEVPQNLSASRPQDRQFILSSKKLLLSDSGFYLCAGTGGGNEQFFGPGTRLTVL.

This clonotype was seen a few times. The chain has TRBV2 and TRBJ1-2; D possibly corresponds to TRBD1 (5 bases). The CDR3 length is 15 residues. Germline values: CDR1 SNHLY, CDR2 FYNNEI. V was pared by 7 bases and J by 7 bases, with 22 bases between. Here the CDR3 reads CASTLQGGQGGGYTF. CDR3 sequence (DNA): TGTGCCAGCACCCTTCAGGGTGGTCAGGGCGGTGGCTACACCTTC. Full variable domain (missing parts from reference TRBV2 and TRBJ1-2): EPEVTQTPSHQVTQMGQEVILRCVPISNHLYFYWYRQILGQKVEFLVSFYNNEISEKSEIFDDQFSVERPDGSNFTLKIRSTKLEDSAMYFCASTLQGGQGGGYTFGSGTRLTVV.

The CDR3 protein is CAISGKGGQATDTQYF. The DNA of the CDR3 is TGTGCCATCAGTGGAAAGGGGGGCCAGGCGACAGATACGCAGTATTTT. The chain carries TRBV10-3 and TRBJ2-3; either TRBD1 or TRBD2 may supply D (6 bases each). Germline V lookup: CDR1 ENHRY, CDR2 SYGVKD. Trimming shortened V by 4 bases and J by 3 bases, and 17 bases separated the two germline ends. The CDR3 covers 16 residues.

The count of this clonotype is one. A much larger clone sits a single nucleotide away, making a read error possible. The rearrangement joins TRBV7-2 to TRBJ2-7; D is undetermined. CDR1 and CDR2 (germline): SGHTA, FQGNSA. The V and J ends lost 4 bases and 6 bases respectively, with 13 bases between them. This CDR3 region has 13 residues. CDR3 bases: TGTGCCAGCAGCTCAAGGTCGGCGTTCGAGCAGTACTTC. Translating it yields CASSSRSAFEQYF.

The CDR3 nucleotides are TGTGCCAGCCGCATCCTGACCAGCACAGATACGCAGTATTTT. It specifies CASRILTSTDTQYF. This rearrangement joins TRBV7-2 to TRBJ2-3; D is ambiguous. Germline CDR1 SGHTA, CDR2 FQGNSA. This CDR3 contains 14 residues. V shed 8 bases and J shed 0 bases, with 12 bases lying between them.

This chain connects TRBV11-3 to TRBJ1-1; D may be TRBD1 (5 bases). Germline lookup yields CDR1 SGHNT and CDR2 YENEEA. The CDR3 is made up of 13 amino acids. The V and J ends lost 6 bases and 6 bases respectively, with 14 bases between them. CDR3 coding DNA: TGTGCCAGCAGTACAGGTCCCGTACCTGAAGCTTTCTTT. Its translation is CASSTGPVPEAFF.

The chain carries TRBV25-1 and TRBJ2-7; 10 bases are a match to TRBD1. V lost 2 bases, J lost 7 bases, and 5 bases stayed unmatched. This CDR3 contains 14 residues. Per germline, CDR1 MGHDK and CDR2 SYGVNS. CDR3 amino acids: CASSEVGQGGEQYF. The DNA of the CDR3 is TGTGCCAGCAGTGAAGTCGGACAGGGGGGTGAGCAGTACTTC.